This T cell receptor beta chain was obtained from a study of CD8 T cells in Susac syndrome. About the research overall: Patients with Susac syndrome were therapy-naive, on corticosteroids, or on intravenous immunoglobulin alone at blood draw.

Germline V gives CDR1 SGDLS, CDR2 YYNGEE. V was clipped by 0 bases and J by 4 bases, with 16 bases between them. This CDR3 spans 16 amino acids. The study sequenced TCR beta in blood CD8+ and CD4+ T cells. RNA totalling roughly 0.5 to 1 ug underwent reverse transcription with random hexamers. TCRdb reprocessed the immunoSEQ multiplex PCR reads with MiXCR, giving one entry per CDR3 protein. The data hold 85,000 to 130,000 distinct CDR3 sequences, with around 94% observed a single time. What was sequenced was CD8+ T cells from PBMCs. The receptor comes from a human donor with Susac syndrome. The chain joins TRBV9 to TRBJ2-5; possible D gene TRBD2, 5 bases. The CDR3 protein is CASSVVGLAVGETQYF. CDR3 bases: TGTGCCAGCAGCGTAGTTGGGCTAGCAGTGGGAGAGACCCAGTACTTC. The full variable domain, with the rest looked up from reference TRBV9 and TRBJ2-5, is DSGVTQTPKHLITATGQRVTLRCSPRSGDLSVYWYQQSLDQGLQFLIQYYNGEERAKGNILERFSAQQFPDLHSELNLSSLELGDSALYFCASSVVGLAVGETQYFGPGTRLLVL.